Described below is a single T cell receptor beta chain sequence and its context. One entry per CDR3 protein, called by TCRdb with MiXCR from the RT-PCR reads. The top ten hold about 3.9% of the sample, which has about 680,000 distinct CDR3 sequences, 12% to 15% seen once. V gave up 4 bases and J gave up 7 bases; unmatched junction bases: 3. This CDR3 region has 13 residues. Per the germline V gene, CDR1 is SEHNR and CDR2 is FQNEAQ (reference sequence). This clonotype was obtained from a female donor in good health, serving as a healthy control. Material: memory CD4+ T cells from blood. The rearrangement joins TRBV7-9 to TRBJ1-4, with 7 bases matching TRBD1. Here the CDR3 DNA reads TGTGCCAGCAGCTCGACAGGGATTGAAAAACTGTTTTTT. It codes for CASSSTGIEKLFF.